One and the same sample provided the 10 T cell receptor beta chains below, sequenced in a study of T-cell reconstitution after alpha-beta-depleted transplantation in children. Using unique molecular identifiers, the investigators prepared the TCRbeta library. TCRdb called the PCR reads again in MiXCR, with one record for every CDR3 protein. Among 83,000 or so distinct CDR3 sequences listed, approximately 9.2% were seen once. Sequencing was performed on PBMCs from the stem cell graft donor, taken from the stem cell graft. The receptor source for this set is a human donor who donated a stem cell graft to a child with congenital amegakaryocytic thrombocytopenia.

This clonotype was found many times. The gene calls are TRBV7-2 and TRBJ2-2, with 9 bases aligning to TRBD2. V dropped 8 bases and J dropped 4; count of bases not matched to a gene: 5. Germline CDR1 reads SGHTA; CDR2 reads FQGNSA. The CDR3 loop spans 14 amino acids. CDR3 loop: CASLAGVGTGELFF. The CDR3 nucleotides are TGTGCCAGCTTAGCGGGAGTGGGCACCGGGGAGCTGTTTTTT.

This clonotype has a count of ten or more. This chain uses TRBV27 with TRBJ1-1; TRBD1 is a possible D gene (5 bases). V was cut by 2 bases and J by 5 bases, with 12 bases left in between. Germline V gives CDR1 MNHEY, CDR2 SMNVEV (reference sequence). The CDR3 is made up of 14 amino acids. The CDR3 DNA follows: TGTGCCAGCAGTTTAGGGGGGATTGGGACTGAAGCTTTCTTT. Translation: CASSLGGIGTEAFF.

There are many counts of this clonotype. V and J are TRBV28 and TRBJ2-5; tentatively, D is TRBD2 (5 bases). Germline assignment: CDR1 MDHEN and CDR2 SYDVKM. The CDR3 has 14 residues. V gave up 3 bases and J gave up 0 bases, with 8 bases separating them. CDR3 nucleotide sequence: TGTGCCAGCAGTTTCGAGAGGGACCAAGAGACCCAGTACTTC. It translates to CASSFERDQETQYF.

This clonotype was seen repeatedly, ten times or more. The gene calls are TRBV6-6 and TRBJ1-2; D possibly corresponds to TRBD1 (6 bases). The germline V gene encodes CDR1 MNHNY and CDR2 SVGAGI (reference sequence). V dropped 5 bases and J dropped 8 bases, with 15 bases sitting between them. The CDR3 extends over 13 amino acids. CDR3 region: CASSPPGGGGYTF. In DNA form, the CDR3 reads TGTGCCAGCAGTCCACCGGGGGGGGGCGGCTACACCTTC.

This clonotype was recorded many times. J is TRBJ2-7 and V is TRBV20-1; TRBD2 is a possible D gene (6 bases). There are 12 residues in the CDR3. Germline CDR1 and CDR2: DFQATT and SNEGSKA (reference sequence). Trimming shortened V by 4 bases and J by 2 bases, and 9 bases separated the two germline ends. The chain's CDR3 is CSAKGGPYEQYF. The DNA for the CDR3 is TGCAGTGCTAAGGGAGGTCCCTACGAGCAGTACTTC.

V gene TRBV4-3 combines with J gene TRBJ1-1; TRBD1 matches at 7 bases. V shed 3 bases and J 4 bases; nucleotides not matched to a gene: 5. From germline, CDR1 is LGHNA and CDR2 YSLEER. This CDR3 is 14 amino acids long. The CDR3, as DNA: TGCGCCAGCAGCCAGTCGACAGGGAGCACTGAAGCTTTCTTT. This gives the protein CASSQSTGSTEAFF.

Ten or more counts support this clonotype. The chain recombines TRBV7-9 with TRBJ2-1; 7 bases are shared with TRBD2. The germline V gene has CDR1 SEHNR and CDR2 FQNEAQ (reference sequence). The trim removed 4 bases at V and 1 base at J, leaving 4 bases unmatched. The CDR3 spans 15 residues. The CDR3 DNA reads TGTGCCAGCAGCTCCCCGCGGGAGTCCTACAATGAGCAGTTCTTC. Protein product: CASSSPRESYNEQFF.

This clonotype has just a few counts. The CDR3 region is CASSPLPAWEQFF. CDR3 nucleotides: TGTGCCAGCAGCCCTTTACCCGCCTGGGAGCAGTTCTTC. The chain joins TRBV5-4 to TRBJ2-1; no clear D. Per germline, CDR1 SGHNT and CDR2 YYREEE (reference sequence). The CDR3 spans 13 residues. Trimming cost V 4 bases and J 10 bases, with 15 bases left between them.

The sample holds many counts of this clonotype. This rearrangement joins TRBV28 to TRBJ2-3; 7 nucleotides align to TRBD1. The CDR3 is made up of 13 amino acids. The germline gives CDR1 MDHEN, CDR2 SYDVKM. Trimming cost V 4 bases and J 7 bases; bases outside gene matches: 5. This chain's CDR3 is CASSSPQGNTQYF. The CDR3 nucleotides are TGTGCCAGCAGTTCCCCACAGGGGAATACGCAGTATTTT.

This clonotype showed up many times. The J gene is TRBJ2-1, the V gene TRBV5-1, with D possibly being TRBD1 (6 bases). This CDR3 spans 16 amino acids. The V gene lost 0 bases and the J gene lost 7 bases, with 17 bases spanning the gap. Germline V CDR1 and CDR2: SGHRS, YFSETQ. CDR3 residues: CASSLEAFGGLNEQFF. The CDR3, as DNA: TGCGCCAGCAGCTTGGAAGCGTTTGGGGGCCTTAATGAGCAGTTCTTC.